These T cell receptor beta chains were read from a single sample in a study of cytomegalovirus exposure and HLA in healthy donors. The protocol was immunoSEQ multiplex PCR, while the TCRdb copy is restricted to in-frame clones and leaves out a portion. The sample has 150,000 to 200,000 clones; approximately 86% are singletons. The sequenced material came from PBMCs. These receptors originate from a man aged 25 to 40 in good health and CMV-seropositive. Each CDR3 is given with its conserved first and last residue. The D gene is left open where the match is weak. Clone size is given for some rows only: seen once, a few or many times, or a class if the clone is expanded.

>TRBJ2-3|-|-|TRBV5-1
CASSFGGSSTDTQYF
TGCGCCAGCAGCTTTGGGGGGTCTAGCACAGATACGCAGTATTTT
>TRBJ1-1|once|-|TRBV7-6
CASSARDSQNTEAFF
TGTGCCAGCAGCGCCAGGGACTCCCAGAACACTGAAGCTTTCTTT
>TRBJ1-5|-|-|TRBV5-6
CASSHRTGGGQPQHF
TGTGCCAGCAGCCACCGTACCGGAGGTGGTCAGCCCCAGCATTTT
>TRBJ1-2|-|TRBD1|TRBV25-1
CASSEYPSTGDYGYTF
TGTGCCAGCAGTGAATACCCTTCCACAGGGGACTATGGCTACACCTTC
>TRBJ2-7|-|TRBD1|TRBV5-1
CASSEWPGQSYEQYF
TGCGCCAGCAGCGAATGGCCGGGACAGAGCTACGAGCAGTACTTC
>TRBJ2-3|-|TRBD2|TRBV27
CASTTTSGGPRGTDTQYF
TGTGCCAGCACGACTACTAGCGGGGGCCCTCGGGGCACAGATACGCAGTATTTT
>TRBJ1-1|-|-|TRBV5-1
CASSPDQGTEAFF
TGCGCCAGCAGCCCGGATCAGGGGACTGAAGCTTTCTTT
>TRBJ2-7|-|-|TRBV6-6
CASSHLLYEQYF
TGTGCCAGCAGTCATCTCCTCTACGAGCAGTACTTC
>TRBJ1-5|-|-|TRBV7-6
CASSLQGGNQPQHF
TGTGCCAGCAGCCTACAGGGAGGAAATCAGCCCCAGCATTTT
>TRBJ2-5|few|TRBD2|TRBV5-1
CASSSGTSGRAGETQYF
TGCGCCAGCAGCTCCGGGACTAGCGGGAGGGCCGGTGAGACCCAGTACTTC
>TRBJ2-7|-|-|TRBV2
CASSGSYYEQYF
TGTGCCAGCAGTGGCTCGTACTACGAGCAGTACTTC
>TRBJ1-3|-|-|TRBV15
CATSRDKGGGNTIYF
TGTGCCACCAGCAGAGATAAAGGCGGGGGTAACACCATATATTTT
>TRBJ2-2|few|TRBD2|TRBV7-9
CASSSRAGGPGELFF
TGTGCCAGCAGCTCGAGGGCGGGAGGCCCCGGGGAGCTGTTTTTT
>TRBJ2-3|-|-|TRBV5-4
CASRGTDTDTQYF
TGTGCCAGCAGGGGGACGGACACAGATACGCAGTATTTT
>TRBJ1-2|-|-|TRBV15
CATSRGGGYGYTF
TGTGCCACCAGCAGGGGGGGCGGATATGGCTACACCTTC
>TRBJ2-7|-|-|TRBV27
CASSLPGRTYEQYF
TGTGCCAGCAGCCTACCGGGACGGACCTACGAGCAGTACTTC